This is a list of T cell receptor beta chains from one sample in a study of shared clonotypes between healthy human individuals. Assay used: immunoSEQ multiplex PCR; TCRdb lists only in-frame clones, some missing. The data contain about 2.4 million clones, over 85% of them singletons. Sequencing was carried out using naive CD4+ T cells from PBMCs. These receptors were obtained from a man between 18 and 29 years old in good health. Some clones in this sample may be carry-over from other donors' samples. Each CDR3 is given with its conserved first and last residue. D genes are given only for firm matches. Size tells how often a clone was seen (once, few, many) or the class of an expanded clone, and some rows leave it out.

v_gene: TRBV28; j_gene: TRBJ1-5; abundance: .; d_gene: TRBD1; CDR3nt: TGTGCCAGCAGCCACAGACAGGGCTACAATCAGCCCCAGCATTTT; CDR3aa: CASSHRQGYNQPQHF
v_gene: TRBV7-8; j_gene: TRBJ1-4; abundance: .; d_gene: .; CDR3nt: TGTGCCAGCAGCTCAAAACGGTACGGGGCTGAGAGTGAAAAACTGTTTTTT; CDR3aa: CASSSKRYGAESEKLFF
v_gene: TRBV7-2; j_gene: TRBJ2-7; abundance: .; d_gene: .; CDR3nt: TGTGCCAGCAGCAGGGGGCGGGGGCGCGGATACGAGCAGTACTTC; CDR3aa: CASSRGRGRGYEQYF
v_gene: TRBV7-3; j_gene: TRBJ2-1; abundance: .; d_gene: TRBD2; CDR3nt: TGTGCCAGCAGCTTATCTAGCGGGAGAAGAAATGAGCAGTTCTTC; CDR3aa: CASSLSSGRRNEQFF
v_gene: TRBV4-1; j_gene: TRBJ2-3; abundance: .; d_gene: TRBD2; CDR3nt: TGCGCCAGCAGCCAACTAGCGGGAAGAGATACGCAGTATTTT; CDR3aa: CASSQLAGRDTQYF
v_gene: TRBV7-3; j_gene: TRBJ2-1; abundance: .; d_gene: TRBD2; CDR3nt: TGTGCCAGCAGCTCCGCGGGAGGCTACAATGAGCAGTTCTTC; CDR3aa: CASSSAGGYNEQFF
v_gene: TRBV11-2; j_gene: TRBJ1-6; abundance: .; d_gene: TRBD1; CDR3nt: TGTGCCAGCAGCTTAGATTGGGACAGTACCCTCCACTTT; CDR3aa: CASSLDWDSTLHF
v_gene: TRBV28; j_gene: TRBJ2-7; abundance: .; d_gene: .; CDR3nt: TGTGCCAGCAGCTTTATATCCGATCCCTACGAGCAGTACTTC; CDR3aa: CASSFISDPYEQYF
v_gene: TRBV2; j_gene: TRBJ1-3; abundance: once; d_gene: .; CDR3nt: TGTGCCAGCCTAGTAAGGACAGCGTTAAACACCATATATTTT; CDR3aa: CASLVRTALNTIYF
v_gene: TRBV9; j_gene: TRBJ2-1; abundance: .; d_gene: TRBD2; CDR3nt: TGTGCCAGCAGCGCGAGGACTAGCGGGCCATTAAGCTCCTACAATGAGCAGTTCTTC; CDR3aa: CASSARTSGPLSSYNEQFF
v_gene: TRBV5-4; j_gene: TRBJ1-5; abundance: .; d_gene: .; CDR3nt: TGTGCCAGCAGCACTGGCGGCGGACGGGGGCAGCCCCAGCATTTT; CDR3aa: CASSTGGGRGQPQHF
v_gene: TRBV10-1; j_gene: TRBJ2-2; abundance: .; d_gene: TRBD2; CDR3nt: TGCGCCAGCAGCCACTTTCGTGGACTAGCGAACACCGGGGAGCTGTTTTTT; CDR3aa: CASSHFRGLANTGELFF
v_gene: TRBV6-1; j_gene: TRBJ2-7; abundance: .; d_gene: .; CDR3nt: TGTGCCAGCAGTGAGGGTAGGGCAGGGCTATACGAGCAGTACTTC; CDR3aa: CASSEGRAGLYEQYF
v_gene: TRBV30; j_gene: TRBJ1-3; abundance: .; d_gene: .; CDR3nt: TGTGCCTGGAGTGGACAGATTGGAAACACCATATATTTT; CDR3aa: CAWSGQIGNTIYF
v_gene: TRBV10-2; j_gene: TRBJ2-5; abundance: .; d_gene: .; CDR3nt: TGCGCCAGCACCGAGAGGGCCCCCCAAGAGACCCAGTACTTC; CDR3aa: CASTERAPQETQYF
v_gene: TRBV6-4; j_gene: TRBJ2-2; abundance: .; d_gene: .; CDR3nt: TGTGCCAGCAGTGACGGGCCAGGTGGAACCGGGGAGCTGTTTTTT; CDR3aa: CASSDGPGGTGELFF
v_gene: TRBV11-3; j_gene: TRBJ2-1; abundance: .; d_gene: TRBD2; CDR3nt: TGTGCCAGCAGCCTCAGGCTAGCGGGTTACAATGAGCAGTTCTTC; CDR3aa: CASSLRLAGYNEQFF
v_gene: TRBV5-1; j_gene: TRBJ2-1; abundance: .; d_gene: .; CDR3nt: TGCGCCAGCAGCTTGGCTCCAAGCCCCTACAATGAGCAGTTCTTC; CDR3aa: CASSLAPSPYNEQFF
v_gene: TRBV18; j_gene: TRBJ2-1; abundance: .; d_gene: .; CDR3nt: TGTGCCAGCTCACCACCGAAGCGGCCAGACTACAATGAGCAGTTCTTC; CDR3aa: CASSPPKRPDYNEQFF
v_gene: TRBV6-1; j_gene: TRBJ1-2; abundance: .; d_gene: .; CDR3nt: TGTGCCAGCAGTGAATCTAACTATGGCTACACCTTC; CDR3aa: CASSESNYGYTF
v_gene: TRBV6-6; j_gene: TRBJ2-7; abundance: .; d_gene: .; CDR3nt: TGTGCCAGCAGTTACTCGGGCTCGAGCTCGTCCTACGAGCAGTACTTC; CDR3aa: CASSYSGSSSSYEQYF
v_gene: TRBV4-3; j_gene: TRBJ1-3; abundance: .; d_gene: .; CDR3nt: TGCGCCAGCAGCCAAGCGAGGGGGTGGACCATATATTTT; CDR3aa: CASSQARGWTIYF
v_gene: TRBV6-6; j_gene: TRBJ2-1; abundance: .; d_gene: .; CDR3nt: TGTGCCAGCAGAGGGGACCGCTACAATGAGCAGTTCTTC; CDR3aa: CASRGDRYNEQFF
v_gene: TRBV27; j_gene: TRBJ2-1; abundance: .; d_gene: TRBD1; CDR3nt: TGTGCCAGCAGTCCCCCGGGACAGCTCTACAATGAGCAGTTCTTC; CDR3aa: CASSPPGQLYNEQFF
v_gene: TRBV6-6; j_gene: TRBJ1-5; abundance: .; d_gene: .; CDR3nt: TGTGCCAGCGGATCTGGGGGCGCGGGTCAGCCCCAGCATTTT; CDR3aa: CASGSGGAGQPQHF
v_gene: TRBV11-2; j_gene: TRBJ2-7; abundance: .; d_gene: .; CDR3nt: TGTGCCAGCAGCCCAATTCTCTATAGGTGGTCCTACGAGCAGTACTTC; CDR3aa: CASSPILYRWSYEQYF
v_gene: TRBV18; j_gene: TRBJ2-1; abundance: once; d_gene: .; CDR3nt: TGTGCCAGCTCACCACCGTCGAGGGTTGTAGGGCAGTTCTTC; CDR3aa: CASSPPSRVVGQFF
v_gene: TRBV2; j_gene: TRBJ1-1; abundance: .; d_gene: .; CDR3nt: TGTGCCTCCGTTAAGGGGAACATGAACACTGAAGCTTTCTTT; CDR3aa: CASVKGNMNTEAFF
v_gene: TRBV5-1; j_gene: TRBJ1-1; abundance: .; d_gene: .; CDR3nt: TGCGCCAGCAGCCCGGTGGGTGTGGGGCGCCGGAACACTGAAGCTTTCTTT; CDR3aa: CASSPVGVGRRNTEAFF
v_gene: TRBV7-2; j_gene: TRBJ1-2; abundance: once; d_gene: .; CDR3nt: TGTGCCAGCAGCTTAACTGTAAATCTGGACACTTACTCAGGCTACACCTTC; CDR3aa: CASSLTVNLDTYSGYTF
v_gene: TRBV5-1; j_gene: TRBJ2-2; abundance: .; d_gene: .; CDR3nt: TGCGCCAGCAGCTTGGCCAATATCGTTGGCGGGGAGCTGTTTTTT; CDR3aa: CASSLANIVGGELFF
v_gene: TRBV11-2; j_gene: TRBJ2-1; abundance: .; d_gene: .; CDR3nt: TGTGCCAGTTCCATACTCAGGGTAAGCGAGCAGTTCTTC; CDR3aa: CASSILRVSEQFF
v_gene: TRBV6-5; j_gene: TRBJ2-1; abundance: .; d_gene: .; CDR3nt: TGTGCCAGCAGTTACTCGAACTCCTACAATGAGCAGTTCTTC; CDR3aa: CASSYSNSYNEQFF
v_gene: TRBV5-1; j_gene: TRBJ2-7; abundance: .; d_gene: TRBD2; CDR3nt: TGCGCCAGCAGCCTGGGTGTTCGTACAGCGGGGCCCGAGCAGTACTTC; CDR3aa: CASSLGVRTAGPEQYF
v_gene: TRBV18; j_gene: TRBJ1-4; abundance: .; d_gene: .; CDR3nt: TGTGCCAGCTCACCACTACAGGCCCCAACTAATGAAAAACTGTTTTTT; CDR3aa: CASSPLQAPTNEKLFF
v_gene: TRBV7-9; j_gene: TRBJ2-3; abundance: .; d_gene: TRBD2; CDR3nt: TGTGCCAGCAGCCCCGGGGGGTTAACCTCAGATACGCAGTATTTT; CDR3aa: CASSPGGLTSDTQYF
v_gene: TRBV5-1; j_gene: TRBJ1-1; abundance: .; d_gene: TRBD1; CDR3nt: TGCGCCAGCAGCCAGGGACAGGGGGCCACTGAAGCTTTCTTT; CDR3aa: CASSQGQGATEAFF
v_gene: TRBV11-2; j_gene: TRBJ1-1; abundance: .; d_gene: .; CDR3nt: TGTGCCAGCAGAAACCCACGGTATTTGAACACTGAAGCTTTCTTT; CDR3aa: CASRNPRYLNTEAFF
v_gene: TRBV14; j_gene: TRBJ2-7; abundance: .; d_gene: TRBD1; CDR3nt: TGTGCCAGCAGCCGCACCGGGACAGGTTACGAGCAGTACTTC; CDR3aa: CASSRTGTGYEQYF
v_gene: TRBV13; j_gene: TRBJ1-1; abundance: .; d_gene: .; CDR3nt: TGTGCCAGCAGCTTAGGAGGACAGACCGGGACGAACACTGAAGCTTTCTTT; CDR3aa: CASSLGGQTGTNTEAFF
v_gene: TRBV11-2; j_gene: TRBJ1-3; abundance: .; d_gene: .; CDR3nt: TGTGCCAGCAGCTTAGCATCTTGGGGAAACACCATATATTTT; CDR3aa: CASSLASWGNTIYF
v_gene: TRBV11-3; j_gene: TRBJ2-7; abundance: .; d_gene: .; CDR3nt: TGTGCCAGCAGCTTAGACCCAGGGCTCGACGAGCAGTACTTC; CDR3aa: CASSLDPGLDEQYF
v_gene: TRBV29-1; j_gene: TRBJ1-2; abundance: .; d_gene: .; CDR3nt: TGCAGCGTTGAACCGCAGGAGGGGCATCGAGCTAACTATGGCTACACCTTC; CDR3aa: CSVEPQEGHRANYGYTF
v_gene: TRBV25-1; j_gene: TRBJ2-7; abundance: .; d_gene: TRBD1; CDR3nt: TGTGCCAGCACGGGACAGGGTTATCGCGAGCAGTACTTC; CDR3aa: CASTGQGYREQYF
v_gene: TRBV6-5; j_gene: TRBJ2-1; abundance: .; d_gene: .; CDR3nt: TGTGCCAGCAGACGCGGGGACAGCTTCTCGGGTGAGCAGTTCTTC; CDR3aa: CASRRGDSFSGEQFF
v_gene: TRBV28; j_gene: TRBJ2-3; abundance: .; d_gene: TRBD2; CDR3nt: TGTGCCAGCAGTTTAGCGGGAGGGCCGAGCACAGATACGCAGTATTTT; CDR3aa: CASSLAGGPSTDTQYF
v_gene: TRBV6-5; j_gene: TRBJ1-2; abundance: .; d_gene: .; CDR3nt: TGTGCCAGCAGTTACTCGGGCTCCGGTGGTGGCTACACCTTC; CDR3aa: CASSYSGSGGGYTF
v_gene: TRBV11-2; j_gene: TRBJ2-3; abundance: .; d_gene: TRBD2; CDR3nt: TGTGCCAGCAGCTTAGCTAGCGGGAGCCGCATGGCAGATACGCAGTATTTT; CDR3aa: CASSLASGSRMADTQYF
v_gene: TRBV7-3; j_gene: TRBJ2-2; abundance: .; d_gene: .; CDR3nt: TGTGCCAGCAGACCGGGGACCGGGGAGCTGTTTTTT; CDR3aa: CASRPGTGELFF
v_gene: TRBV4-3; j_gene: TRBJ2-3; abundance: .; d_gene: TRBD1; CDR3nt: TGCGCCAGCAGCCCCCGGACAGGCCGCACAGATACGCAGTATTTT; CDR3aa: CASSPRTGRTDTQYF
v_gene: TRBV2; j_gene: TRBJ2-2; abundance: once; d_gene: .; CDR3nt: TGTGCCAGCAGTGGGAACAAGAACACCGGGGAGCTGTTTTTT; CDR3aa: CASSGNKNTGELFF
v_gene: TRBV7-9; j_gene: TRBJ2-7; abundance: .; d_gene: TRBD2; CDR3nt: TGTGCCAGCAGCCTCGGACTAGCTTACGAGCAGTACTTC; CDR3aa: CASSLGLAYEQYF
v_gene: TRBV5-4; j_gene: TRBJ2-7; abundance: .; d_gene: .; CDR3nt: TGTGCCAGCAGCGAGGACAGGGAGGGCGAGCAGTACTTC; CDR3aa: CASSEDREGEQYF
v_gene: TRBV6-5; j_gene: TRBJ1-1; abundance: .; d_gene: TRBD1; CDR3nt: TGTGCCAGCAGTATCCGACAGGGGGTTTGGACTGAAGCTTTCTTT; CDR3aa: CASSIRQGVWTEAFF
v_gene: TRBV7-9; j_gene: TRBJ2-2; abundance: once; d_gene: .; CDR3nt: TGTGCCAGCAGCCTAGGCCCCGGGGAGCTGTTTTTT; CDR3aa: CASSLGPGELFF
v_gene: TRBV7-2; j_gene: TRBJ2-5; abundance: .; d_gene: TRBD2; CDR3nt: TGTGCCAGCAGCTTGGGGACTAGCATGGTGGAGACCCAGTACTTC; CDR3aa: CASSLGTSMVETQYF
v_gene: TRBV5-1; j_gene: TRBJ2-3; abundance: .; d_gene: .; CDR3nt: TGCGCCAGCAGCTCCGCTGGGGACTCCTCCTCAGATACGCAGTATTTT; CDR3aa: CASSSAGDSSSDTQYF